A selection of T cell receptor beta chains follows, all from one sample in a study of molecular identifiers for immune sequencing clone quantification. One entry per CDR3 protein, called by TCRdb with MiXCR from the PCR reads. The sample contains about 640,000 distinct CDR3 sequences, about 20% of which appear only once. Source material: naive CD8+ T cells from blood, with Jurkat cell RNA spiked in. The receptors derive from a human donor in good health. Some libraries in this study had Jurkat cell RNA spiked in. Each CDR3 is given with its conserved first and last residue. The size entry is marked missing in some rows and otherwise reads once, few, many or a size class.

size	V	J	CDR3
few	TRBV12-3/TRBV12-4	TRBJ1-6	CASSPNPSGSYNSPLHF
many	TRBV7-7	TRBJ2-3	CASSLGQGGSTDTQYF
many	TRBV30	TRBJ2-5	CAWARGDQETQYF
many	TRBV7-9	TRBJ1-1	CASSLALVTEAFF
many	TRBV29-1	TRBJ2-5	CSVTNPQDLQETQYF
many	TRBV4-3	TRBJ2-3	CASSQDRGLAALSTDTQYF
many	TRBV2	TRBJ2-3	CASSQTSGGPHGTQYF
many	TRBV12-3/TRBV12-4	TRBJ1-1	CASSWRTASEAFF
many	TRBV6-2/TRBV6-3	TRBJ1-1	CASSYGKGLNTEAFF
many	TRBV20-1	TRBJ1-5	CSASGTDSNQPQHF
.	TRBV9	TRBJ1-3	CASSVGIGSGNTIYF
many	TRBV4-2	TRBJ2-7	CASSQAPYEQYF
few	TRBV4-1	TRBJ2-3	CASSQDFTATDTQYF
.	TRBV28	TRBJ2-7	CASSLILAANQYEQYF
many	TRBV30	TRBJ1-1	CAWSETGGSRNTEAFF
many	TRBV19	TRBJ2-2	CASSSLEVTGELFF
many	TRBV28	TRBJ2-7	CASRGRDAWYEQYF
many	TRBV4-3	TRBJ1-6	CASSQSTGYNSPLHF
.	TRBV7-2	TRBJ2-5	CASSLVYVQETQYF
.	TRBV19	TRBJ2-7	CASSIGQPTSYEQYF
many	TRBV5-1	TRBJ2-2	CASSLWISNTGELFF
many	TRBV6-2/TRBV6-3	TRBJ2-3	CASTQMQPKPSTDTQYF
.	TRBV18	TRBJ2-5	CASSDAGTSGPNPF
many	TRBV13	TRBJ2-7	CASSILAGGPGEQYF
many	TRBV28	TRBJ2-3	CASSSRDIGLAGVHTDTQYF
many	TRBV5-1	TRBJ2-2	CASSLLMISGLAGPTGELFF
many	TRBV7-2	TRBJ2-3	CASSPGTSGESTDTQYF
many	TRBV15	TRBJ1-6	CATSREGFVNSPLHF
many	TRBV6-5	TRBJ2-7	CASSYTSSGRNEQYF
few	TRBV4-1	TRBJ2-1	CASSQEPTGYNEQFF
.	TRBV27	TRBJ2-3	CASSLSGGPADTQYF
many	TRBV5-6	TRBJ1-1	CASSMGGYTEAFF
.	TRBV2	TRBJ2-7	CASRLGEPYEQYF
many	TRBV19	TRBJ1-2	CASTEVGNDYGYTF
.	TRBV20-1	TRBJ1-2	CSATSHINYGYAF